Sequencing of this TCR beta chain was carried out in a study of vaccination and CD4 T cells after COVID-19. Study at large: The post-vaccine samples came a median around 75 days after dose two (range 14 to 241).

Cultured CD4+ T cell DNA was sequenced using the Oncomine TCR Beta short-read assay. One entry per CDR3 protein results from TCRdb running MiXCR on the PCR reads. The sample holds under 15,000 distinct CDR3 sequences; around 50% are singletons and the top ten take around 16%. As concerns this clonotype: Its antigen is not identified.

Described treatment: approximately 10-day PBMC culture with coronavirus spike peptide pools or control peptides (ViraFEST assay). Whole-study results and caveats: Median SARS-CoV-2-reactive clonotypes rose from approximately 21 to 38, not significantly.

Germline V gene data show CDR1 as MNHEY and CDR2 as SMNVEV (reference sequence). The CDR3 length is 14 residues. V was shortened by 6 bases and J by 1 base, with 13 bases between the two germline ends. The chain employs TRBV27 and TRBJ2-7, with D uncertain. The TCR was taken from a human donor who had recovered from COVID-19. The sample consisted of CD4+ T cells from blood, cultured in vitro. This CDR3 is CASRLWVGSYEQYF. Written as DNA, the CDR3 is TGTGCCAGCAGGTTGTGGGTCGGGTCCTACGAGCAGTACTTC.